The 5 T cell receptor beta chains below were found in one sample sequenced in a study of T cell changes during pregnancy in multiple sclerosis. Clones were read by immunoSEQ multiplex PCR, and TCRdb kept only the in-frame ones, dropping some. Of 45,000 to 55,000 clones in the sample, almost 95% were seen once. The sequencing used peripheral blood, collected after pregnancy. The receptors were gathered from a female donor with multiple sclerosis, enrolled in a pregnancy study.

The rearrangement links TRBV10-3 to TRBJ1-2; 8 bases fit TRBD1. Losses at the gene ends were 0 bases for V and 8 bases for J; bases not matched to a gene: 5. CDR3 length: 14 residues. Germline loops: CDR1 ENHRY, CDR2 SYGVKD. DNA for the CDR3: TGTGCCATCAGTGAGTCACGGACAGGGAAGGGCTACACCTTC. This codes for CAISESRTGKGYTF.

CDR3 sequence reads: CASSLETGNYEQYF. In DNA, the CDR3 is TGCGCCAGCAGCTTGGAGACAGGGAACTACGAGCAGTACTTC. The V call is TRBV5-1, the J call TRBJ2-5; 7 nucleotides line up with TRBD1. The DNA end is a closer match to TRBJ2-7, so the J assignment may be wrong. Germline lookup yields CDR1 SGHRS and CDR2 YFSETQ. This CDR3 contains 14 residues.

The gene calls are TRBV7-9 and TRBJ2-7; maybe TRBD1 (6 bases). Looked up from germline, CDR1 is SEHNR and CDR2 is FQNEAQ (reference sequence). V was cut by 5 bases and J by 0 bases, with 20 bases left in between. This CDR3 contains 17 residues. The CDR3 region has the DNA TGTGCCAGCAGCCCACCCCCGGTGGGGGCCCTCTCCTACGAGCAGTACTTC. Residues: CASSPPPVGALSYEQYF.

This clone was recorded only once. The chain combines TRBV7-2 with TRBJ1-2; TRBD1 is a possible D gene (5 bases). V was pared by 8 bases and J by 1 base, with 8 bases between. The CDR3 is made up of 12 amino acids. In germline, CDR1 is SGHTA, CDR2 FQGNSA. In nucleotides, the CDR3 is TGTGCCAGCGGACAAGTTAACTATGGCTACACCTTC. It is translated as CASGQVNYGYTF.

The V gene is TRBV5-1, the J gene TRBJ1-6, with D maybe TRBD1 (6 bases). Germline V gives CDR1 SGHRS, CDR2 YFSETQ. The CDR3 loop spans 15 amino acids. V lost 3 bases, J lost 8 bases, and 15 bases lay in between. CDR3 sequence reads: CASSYWMGADSPLHF. For the CDR3, the DNA is TGCGCCAGCAGCTACTGGATGGGGGCTGATTCACCCCTCCACTTT.